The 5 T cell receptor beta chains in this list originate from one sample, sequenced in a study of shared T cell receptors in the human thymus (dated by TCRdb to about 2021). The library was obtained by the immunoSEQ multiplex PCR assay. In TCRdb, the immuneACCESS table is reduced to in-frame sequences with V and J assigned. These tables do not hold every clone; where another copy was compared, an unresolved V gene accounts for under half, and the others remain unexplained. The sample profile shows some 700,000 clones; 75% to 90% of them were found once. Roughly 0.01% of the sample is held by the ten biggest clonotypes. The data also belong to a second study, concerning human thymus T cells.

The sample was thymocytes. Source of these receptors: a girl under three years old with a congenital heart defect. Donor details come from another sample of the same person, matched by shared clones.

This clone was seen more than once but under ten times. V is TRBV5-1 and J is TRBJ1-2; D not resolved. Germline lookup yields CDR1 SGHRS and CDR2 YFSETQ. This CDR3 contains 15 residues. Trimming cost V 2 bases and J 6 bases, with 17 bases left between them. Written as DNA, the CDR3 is TGCGCCAGCAGCTTCCACAGACCGAGCAGGAATGGCTACACCTTC. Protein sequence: CASSFHRPSRNGYTF. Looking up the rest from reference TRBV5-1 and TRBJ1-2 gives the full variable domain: KAGVTQTPRYLIKTRGQQVTLSCSPISGHRSVSWYQQTPGQGLQFLFEYFSETQRNKGNFPGRFSGRQFSNSRSEMNVSTLELGDSALYLCASSFHRPSRNGYTFGSGTRLTVV.

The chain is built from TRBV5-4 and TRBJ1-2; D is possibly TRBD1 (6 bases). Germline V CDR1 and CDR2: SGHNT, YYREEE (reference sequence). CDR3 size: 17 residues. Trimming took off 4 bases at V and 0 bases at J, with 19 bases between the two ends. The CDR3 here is CASSRRVRTAPNYGYTF. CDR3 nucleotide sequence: TGTGCCAGCAGCCGAAGGGTGAGGACAGCGCCTAACTATGGCTACACCTTC.

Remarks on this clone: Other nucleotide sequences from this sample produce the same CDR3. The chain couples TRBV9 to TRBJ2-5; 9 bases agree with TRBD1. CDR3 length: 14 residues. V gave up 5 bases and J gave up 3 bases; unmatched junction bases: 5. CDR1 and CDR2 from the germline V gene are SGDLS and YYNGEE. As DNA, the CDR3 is TGTGCCAGCAGTGGAACAGGGGGCAAAGAGACCCAGTACTTC. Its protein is CASSGTGGKETQYF.

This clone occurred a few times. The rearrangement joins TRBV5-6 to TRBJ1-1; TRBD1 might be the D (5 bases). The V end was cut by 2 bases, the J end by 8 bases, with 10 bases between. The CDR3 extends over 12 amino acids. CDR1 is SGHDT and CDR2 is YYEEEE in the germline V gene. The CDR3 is CASSLAWGEAFF. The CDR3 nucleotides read TGTGCCAGCAGCTTAGCTTGGGGCGAAGCTTTCTTT.

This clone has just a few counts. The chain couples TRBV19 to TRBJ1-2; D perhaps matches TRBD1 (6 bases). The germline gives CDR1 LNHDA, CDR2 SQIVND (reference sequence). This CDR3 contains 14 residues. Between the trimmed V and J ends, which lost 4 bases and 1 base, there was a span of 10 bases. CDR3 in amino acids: CASSNRANNYGYTF. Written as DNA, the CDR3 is TGTGCCAGTAGTAACAGGGCCAATAACTATGGCTACACCTTC.